This entry features one TCR beta chain sequence. Its specificity is unknown. This entry belongs to a study of T cells after yellow fever vaccination. Study results and limitations: Boosting was followed by the reappearance of most primary-vaccination clones (roughly 96% CD4, around 86% CD8). CD4 and CD8 compartments shared a small share of clonotypes.

CDR1 KGHSH and CDR2 LQKENI come from the germline V gene. V gave up 4 bases and J gave up 3 bases, with 12 bases separating them. The CDR3 runs 14 residues. TCRdb used MiXCR to reprocess the 5' RACE reads, holding one entry per CDR3 protein. The profile covers some 560,000 distinct CDR3 sequences, with approximately 16% appearing a single time and 15% to 20% taken by the ten largest. The specimen comprised PBMCs, sampled around 5 days after the first yellow fever vaccination. The sequence was obtained from a young man who received the YFV17D yellow fever vaccine. The rearrangement uses TRBV18 and TRBJ2-5; D ambiguous. CDR3 in amino acids: CASSRPATKETQYF. CDR3 DNA: TGTGCCAGCTCACGACCCGCTACAAAAGAGACCCAGTACTTC.